These 15 T cell receptor beta chains share one sample of origin, sequenced in a study of T cell changes during pregnancy in multiple sclerosis. TCRdb's table, derived via immunoSEQ multiplex PCR, lists solely in-frame clones and lacks some. The sample lists 40,000 to 55,000 clones, 90% to 95% occurring once. The input for sequencing was CD8+ T cells from peripheral blood mononuclear cells, taken in the first trimester of pregnancy. The source is a female donor with multiple sclerosis, enrolled in a pregnancy study.

V usage is TRBV13 and J usage is TRBJ1-2; D uncertain. The CDR3 length is 14 residues. CDR1 and CDR2 (germline): PRHDT, FYEKMQ (reference sequence). Trimming took 3 bases from V and 9 from J, leaving 17 bases between them. CDR3 sequence reads: CASSFPDSIPRYTF. DNA of the CDR3: TGTGCCAGCAGCTTCCCAGACTCCATCCCCCGCTACACCTTC.

V is TRBV7-6 and J is TRBJ2-1; 10 nucleotides align to TRBD2. CDR1 is SGHVS and CDR2 is FNYEAQ in the germline V gene. The CDR3 extends over 16 amino acids. V lost 1 base and J lost 4; bases outside the gene matches: 4. CDR3 DNA: TGTGCCAGCAGCTTAGTAGGACTAGCGGTTTACAATGAGCAGTTCTTC. This sequence encodes CASSLVGLAVYNEQFF.

The chain links TRBV6-5 to TRBJ1-5; D remains ambiguous. Per germline, CDR1 MNHEY and CDR2 SVGAGI. The CDR3 is made up of 13 amino acids. Trimming shortened V by 0 bases and J by 4 bases, and 4 bases separated the two germline ends. DNA of the CDR3: TGTGCCAGCAGTTACTCTCTAAATCAGCCCCAGCATTTT. Its protein is CASSYSLNQPQHF.

The V and J genes are TRBV7-9 and TRBJ2-7; 8 bases agree with TRBD1. The CDR3 extends over 15 amino acids. Per the germline V gene, CDR1 is SEHNR and CDR2 is FQNEAQ (reference sequence). J was trimmed by 2 bases and V by 4 bases; bases with no gene match: 7. The CDR3 coding sequence is TGTGCCAGCAGCTCCGACAGGGGAAGCCCCTACGAGCAGTACTTC. Its protein is CASSSDRGSPYEQYF. The full variable domain, its missing parts supplied by reference TRBV7-9 and TRBJ2-7, is DTGVSQNPRHKITKRGQNVTFRCDPISEHNRLYWYRQTLGQGPEFLTYFQNEAQLEKSRLLSDRFSAERPKGSFSTLEIQRTEQGDSAMYLCASSSDRGSPYEQYFGPGTRLTVT.

The J gene is TRBJ2-7, the V gene TRBV28; 10 bases agree with TRBD2. Germline V gives CDR1 MDHEN, CDR2 SYDVKM. V gave up 5 bases and J gave up 0 bases; unmatched junction bases: 7. This CDR3 comprises 16 residues. Written as DNA, the CDR3 is TGTGCCAGCAGTCCCACTAGCGGGGATTTCTCCTACGAGCAGTACTTC. This gives the protein CASSPTSGDFSYEQYF.

V and J are TRBV19 and TRBJ2-7; 12 nucleotides agree with TRBD1. The germline V gene has CDR1 LNHDA and CDR2 SQIVND (reference sequence). Germline trimming cut 3 bases from V and 2 bases from J; bases unmatched to any gene: 14. This CDR3 region has 19 residues. The CDR3 spells CASSIQTGTGGPGAYEQYF. CDR3 in DNA: TGTGCCAGTAGTATCCAAACCGGGACAGGGGGCCCTGGGGCCTACGAGCAGTACTTC.

The V call is TRBV6-5, the J call TRBJ2-1; 11 nucleotides match TRBD2. Germline values: CDR1 MNHEY, CDR2 SVGAGI. The CDR3 extends over 13 amino acids. This CDR3 is CASGTSGYNEQFF. The DNA for the CDR3 is TGTGCTTCCGGGACTAGCGGCTACAATGAGCAGTTCTTC.

The chain combines TRBV7-9 with TRBJ2-6; perhaps TRBD2 as D (5 bases). Trimming removed 5 bases from V and 4 bases from J, with 15 bases in between. Germline V lookup: CDR1 SEHNR, CDR2 FQNEAQ (reference sequence). The CDR3 is 16 amino acids. CDR3 amino acids: CASSPGEGIGANVLTF. CDR3 bases: TGTGCCAGCAGCCCCGGGGAAGGGATCGGGGCCAACGTCCTGACTTTC.

This chain connects TRBV7-6 to TRBJ2-1, with D tentatively TRBD2 (5 bases). This CDR3 is built from 15 residues. The V gene's germline CDR1 is SGHVS and CDR2 FNYEAQ. Trimming shortened V by 4 bases and J by 8 bases, and 18 bases separated the two germline ends. CDR3 sequence: CASSSPGNLRDEQFF. CDR3 bases: TGTGCCAGCAGCTCGCCCGGGAACTTAAGGGATGAGCAGTTCTTC.

The CDR3: CVPTRDTDSYEQYF. The CDR3 DNA is TGTGTCCCAACCCGGGACACAGATTCCTACGAGCAGTACTTC. This chain links TRBV19 with TRBJ2-7, with a possible D match to TRBD1 (6 bases). CDR1 and CDR2 from the germline V gene are LNHDA and SQIVND (reference sequence). This CDR3 is built from 14 residues. The entire variable domain, with the rest obtained from reference TRBV19 and TRBJ2-7, is as follows: DGGITQSPKYLFRKEGQNVTLSCEQNLNHDAMYWYRQDPGQGLRLIYYSQIVNDFQKGDIAEGYSVSREKKESFPLTVTSAQKNPTAFYLCVPTRDTDSYEQYFGPGTRLTVT.

V and J are TRBV27 and TRBJ1-1, with D possibly matching TRBD1 (5 bases). CDR1 and CDR2 (germline): MNHEY, SMNVEV (reference sequence). CDR3 length: 13 amino acids. Trimming stripped 5 bases from V and 6 bases from J, with 13 bases between. CDR3 protein: CASSIQDPAEAFF. The CDR3 nucleotides are TGTGCCAGCAGTATACAGGACCCCGCTGAAGCTTTCTTT.

This clone was picked up a small number of times. V and J are TRBV7-9 and TRBJ2-7; D remains ambiguous. This CDR3 is built from 12 residues. V was trimmed by 4 bases and J by 5 bases, leaving 9 bases between them. Per germline, CDR1 SEHNR and CDR2 FQNEAQ (reference sequence). The CDR3 loop is CASSSELHEQYF. The CDR3 nucleotides read TGTGCCAGCAGCTCCGAACTCCACGAGCAGTACTTC.

The rearrangement uses TRBV28 and TRBJ2-3; the D gene is possibly TRBD2 (5 bases). Trimming left V 1 base short and J 0 bases short, with 8 bases between. The germline CDR1 and CDR2 sequences are MDHEN and SYDVKM. The CDR3 covers 15 residues. As DNA, the CDR3 is TGTGCCAGCAGTTTATTGGACTCCAGCACAGATACGCAGTATTTT. Translated: CASSLLDSSTDTQYF. Supplemented by reference TRBV28 and TRBJ2-3, the full variable domain reads DVKVTQSSRYLVKRTGEKVFLECVQDMDHENMFWYRQDPGLGLRLIYFSYDVKMKEKGDIPEGYSVSREKKERFSLILESASTNQTSMYLCASSLLDSSTDTQYFGPGTRLTVL.

The chain employs TRBV7-9 and TRBJ1-2; 10 positions agree with TRBD1. CDR3 length: 17 amino acids. The V gene's germline CDR1 is SEHNR and CDR2 FQNEAQ (reference sequence). After removal of 3 bases from V and 4 bases from J, the junction contained 11 bases not matched to a gene. The DNA for the CDR3 is TGTGCCAGCAGCTTGACAGGGGGCGACGACTTCGGCTATGGCTACACCTTC. Encoded protein: CASSLTGGDDFGYGYTF.

The V gene is TRBV27, the J gene TRBJ2-3, with D perhaps matching TRBD2 (6 bases). Trimming cost V 3 bases and J 4 bases, with 14 bases left between them. This CDR3 is built from 15 residues. Germline V lookup: CDR1 MNHEY, CDR2 SMNVEV (reference sequence). CDR3 protein: CASSFSGEAPDTQYF. The CDR3 DNA is TGTGCCAGCAGTTTTTCGGGGGAAGCACCAGATACGCAGTATTTT.